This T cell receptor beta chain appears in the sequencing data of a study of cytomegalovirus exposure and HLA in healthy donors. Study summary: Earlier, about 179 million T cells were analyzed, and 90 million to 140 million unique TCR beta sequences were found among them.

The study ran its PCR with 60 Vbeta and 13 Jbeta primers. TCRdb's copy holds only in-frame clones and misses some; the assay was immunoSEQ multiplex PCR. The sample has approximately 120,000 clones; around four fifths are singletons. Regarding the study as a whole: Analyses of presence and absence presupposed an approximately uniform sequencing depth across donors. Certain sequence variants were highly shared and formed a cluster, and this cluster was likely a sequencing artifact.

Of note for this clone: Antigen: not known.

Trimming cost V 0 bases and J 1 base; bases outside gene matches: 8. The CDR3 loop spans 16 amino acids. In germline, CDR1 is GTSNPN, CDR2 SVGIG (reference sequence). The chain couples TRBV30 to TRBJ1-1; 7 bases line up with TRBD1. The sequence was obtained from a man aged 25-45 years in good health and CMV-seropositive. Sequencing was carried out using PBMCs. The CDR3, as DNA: TGTGCCTGGAGTGTACCGGCAGGGGGTGCGAACACTGAAGCTTTCTTT. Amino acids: CAWSVPAGGANTEAFF.